This T cell receptor beta chain is drawn from a study of shared clonotypes between healthy human individuals. Study overall: The study used three CD4 naive, three CD4 memory, two CD8 naive and one CD8 memory plate per donor. Broader study findings: Several donors shared 5% to 5.5% of their naive CD4 clonotypes. The sampled material consisted only of blood, and tissue repertoires are likely to differ.

V was clipped by 5 bases and J by 5 bases; unmatched bases: 11. The CDR3 covers 15 residues. CDR1 is SGHDN, CDR2 FVKESK, per germline. In the case of this clone: The antigen is not known.

Naive CD8 isolation took CD45RO-negative cells positively selected for CCR7 and excluded terminally differentiated effector memory CD45RA+ cells. Sequenced by immunoSEQ multiplex PCR; TCRdb stores in-frame clones only, minus some. Among hundreds of thousands of clones listed, roughly nine tenths were seen once. V and J are TRBV14 and TRBJ2-7; 8 bases are a match to TRBD1. Material: naive CD8+ T cells sorted from blood. This TCR derives from a man between 25 and 39 years old in good health. The CDR3 here is CASSGRQGKMDEQYF. The DNA of the CDR3 is TGTGCCAGCAGCGGACGACAGGGGAAGATGGACGAGCAGTACTTC.